The rows below give T cell receptor beta chains drawn from one sample of a study of blood T cell repertoires in COVID-19. The protocol was immunoSEQ multiplex PCR, while the TCRdb copy is restricted to in-frame clones and leaves out a portion. The top ten clones hold under 7% of a sample with 120,000 to 150,000 clones, approximately 86% of them seen once. Sequenced sample: peripheral blood. These receptors all stem from a human donor in a cohort sampled during active COVID-19. CDR3s include the opening cysteine and the closing phenylalanine or tryptophan.

J gene: TRBJ1-1
V gene: TRBV10-2
CDR3 protein: CASREIDRANTEAFF

J gene: TRBJ1-2
V gene: TRBV28
CDR3 protein: CASSPQGWNYGYTF

J gene: TRBJ2-2
V gene: TRBV6-6
CDR3 protein: CASSYGSSYTGELFF

J gene: TRBJ2-5
V gene: TRBV5-8
CDR3 protein: CASSLERGGARPSQETQYF

J gene: TRBJ2-1
V gene: TRBV27
CDR3 protein: CASSLNNNEQFF

J gene: TRBJ1-6
V gene: TRBV28
CDR3 protein: CASTLPGLNSPLHF

J gene: TRBJ1-4
V gene: TRBV14
CDR3 protein: CASSQDTVKEKLFF

J gene: TRBJ1-2
V gene: TRBV2
CDR3 protein: CASSESDRNYGYTF

J gene: TRBJ1-5
V gene: TRBV27
CDR3 protein: CASRSNSNQPQHF

J gene: TRBJ2-7
V gene: TRBV5-1
CDR3 protein: CASSFYNRDREEQYF

J gene: TRBJ1-1
V gene: TRBV7-9
CDR3 protein: CASSLALGWGADTEAFF

J gene: TRBJ2-7
V gene: TRBV19
CDR3 protein: CASSTNLGAWEQYF

J gene: TRBJ2-2
V gene: TRBV4-1
CDR3 protein: CASSQVGHNTGELFF

J gene: TRBJ1-5
V gene: TRBV18
CDR3 protein: CASSPAAGGGNQPQHF

J gene: TRBJ2-4
V gene: TRBV4-1
CDR3 protein: CASSQDRGGKNIQYF

J gene: TRBJ1-2
V gene: TRBV5-4
CDR3 protein: CASSVTGSYGYTF

J gene: TRBJ2-1
V gene: TRBV4-1
CDR3 protein: CASTRRGGEQFF

J gene: TRBJ2-3
V gene: TRBV15
CDR3 protein: CATSRPGLDPPDTQYF

J gene: TRBJ2-2
V gene: TRBV27
CDR3 protein: CASRSRGTGELFF

J gene: TRBJ1-2
V gene: TRBV28
CDR3 protein: CASSLSAGGFYGYTF

J gene: TRBJ2-7
V gene: TRBV6-5
CDR3 protein: CASSWTGGDEQYF

J gene: TRBJ2-7
V gene: TRBV19
CDR3 protein: CASSDLREQYF

J gene: TRBJ1-3
V gene: TRBV11-1
CDR3 protein: CASSLEEYGNTIYF

J gene: TRBJ2-1
V gene: TRBV2
CDR3 protein: CASSEDPKGEQFF

J gene: TRBJ1-4
V gene: TRBV5-4
CDR3 protein: CASSSSGKTGPNEKLFF

J gene: TRBJ2-1
V gene: TRBV9
CDR3 protein: CASSPSQGTSVGEQFF

J gene: TRBJ1-1
V gene: TRBV28
CDR3 protein: CASSLPDRGRAFF

J gene: TRBJ2-7
V gene: TRBV28
CDR3 protein: CASRWASFSEGGNEQYF

J gene: TRBJ2-3
V gene: TRBV18
CDR3 protein: CASSPLGTDRRTQYF

J gene: TRBJ1-3
V gene: TRBV27
CDR3 protein: CATYSPGRNTIYF

J gene: TRBJ1-2
V gene: TRBV2
CDR3 protein: CASSGLGGGGDYGYTF

J gene: TRBJ2-1
V gene: TRBV11-3
CDR3 protein: CASSLGGGEYNEQFF

J gene: TRBJ2-7
V gene: TRBV5-1
CDR3 protein: CASSLGGGPPYIYEQYF

J gene: TRBJ1-5
V gene: TRBV10-2
CDR3 protein: CASSESDNYSNQPQHF

J gene: TRBJ2-3
V gene: TRBV19
CDR3 protein: CASGPTDTSTDTQYF

J gene: TRBJ2-3
V gene: TRBV19
CDR3 protein: CASSIGTSGGIDTQYF

J gene: TRBJ2-6
V gene: TRBV27
CDR3 protein: CATKGTGAGANVLTF

J gene: TRBJ2-1
V gene: TRBV18
CDR3 protein: CASSPPTRRGEQFF

J gene: TRBJ1-5
V gene: TRBV19
CDR3 protein: CASSWPNQPQHF

J gene: TRBJ2-1
V gene: TRBV28
CDR3 protein: CASTPGGVSYNEQFF

J gene: TRBJ2-2
V gene: TRBV7-3
CDR3 protein: CASSSYTNTGELFF

J gene: TRBJ1-2
V gene: TRBV10-2
CDR3 protein: CASSVGRTNYGYTF

J gene: TRBJ2-7
V gene: TRBV7-8
CDR3 protein: CASSQGLAAWASPFEQYF

J gene: TRBJ2-1
V gene: TRBV24-1
CDR3 protein: CATSVGTSGSDEQFF

J gene: TRBJ2-3
V gene: TRBV11-2
CDR3 protein: CASSLVGLSGRYTQYF

J gene: TRBJ2-7
V gene: TRBV15
CDR3 protein: CATSREEGPYEQYF

J gene: TRBJ2-1
V gene: TRBV4-2
CDR3 protein: CASRSTTSGSPQFF

J gene: TRBJ1-2
V gene: TRBV6-5
CDR3 protein: CASSYLGDRNYGYTF

J gene: TRBJ2-5
V gene: TRBV7-2
CDR3 protein: CASSSTGGLETQYF

J gene: TRBJ2-5
V gene: TRBV28
CDR3 protein: CASRSDKVLFETQYF

J gene: TRBJ2-7
V gene: TRBV6-6
CDR3 protein: CASSMTYSYEQYF

J gene: TRBJ1-1
V gene: TRBV6-1
CDR3 protein: CASSDRTRTGANTEAFF

J gene: TRBJ1-6
V gene: TRBV3-1/TRBV3-2
CDR3 protein: CASQGINSPLHF

J gene: TRBJ2-3
V gene: TRBV5-4
CDR3 protein: CASSSGGKSTDTQYF

J gene: TRBJ1-2
V gene: TRBV5-6
CDR3 protein: CASSLGQGVGYTF

J gene: TRBJ2-1
V gene: TRBV12-3/TRBV12-4
CDR3 protein: CATILAGGYEQFF

J gene: TRBJ1-5
V gene: TRBV6-5
CDR3 protein: CASRFTGGDQPQHF